This TCR beta chain was retrieved from a study of blood T cell repertoires in COVID-19. The length of the CDR3 is 19 residues. Trimming pared 5 bases from V and 2 bases from J, leaving 23 bases between. Germline loops: CDR1 SGHKS, CDR2 YYEKEE (reference sequence). Profiled with immunoSEQ multiplex PCR; TCRdb holds only in-frame clones, not every one. This sample yields around 81,000 clones, of which around 83% are seen a single time; approximately 40% belongs to the top ten. The sequencing sample was made of peripheral blood. This chain links TRBV5-5 with TRBJ2-6; maybe TRBD1 (5 bases). This receptor was identified in a man older than 75 with acute or convalescent COVID-19. The CDR3 reads CASRLNGHTLTPGANVLTF. The CDR3 DNA reads as TGTGCCAGCAGGTTGAATGGACATACCCTAACCCCTGGGGCCAACGTCCTGACTTTC.